The rows below give T cell receptor beta chains drawn from one sample of a study of regulatory and conventional T cells in RAG deficiency. Some clones are missing from TCRdb's copy, which holds only in-frame ones; the method was immunoSEQ multiplex PCR. This sample has more than 40,000 clones, with 85% to 90% found just once. These data also formed part of another study, on regulatory T cells.

What was sequenced was CD4+ effector T cells sorted from blood. These TCRs come from a human donor in good health. Both conserved end residues are part of each CDR3. Fields, in order: D gene, J gene, V gene, clone size, CDR3 DNA, CDR3 protein. D genes are given only for firm matches. Not every row has a clone size; where given, it reads once, few, many or a size class.

>TRBD2|TRBJ2-2|TRBV9|-
TGTGCCAGCAGCCTCTTAGCGGGACTAAACACCGGGGAGCTGTTTTTT
CASSLLAGLNTGELFF
>-|TRBJ2-2|TRBV7-8|-
TGTGCCAGCAGCTTAGAGGGGACCAATGTGGCCGGGGAGCTGTTTTTT
CASSLEGTNVAGELFF
>-|TRBJ1-5|TRBV10-3|-
TGTGCCAGCCACGACCCGAGCAATCAGCCCCAGCATTTT
CASHDPSNQPQHF
>-|TRBJ1-2|TRBV28|-
TGTGCCAGCAGCCAGGACAACTATGGCTACACCTTC
CASSQDNYGYTF
>-|TRBJ1-5|TRBV18|-
TGTGCCAGCTCACCACAGGTCAATAGCAATCAGCCCCAGCATTTT
CASSPQVNSNQPQHF
>-|TRBJ1-1|TRBV2|few
TGTGCCAGCAGGTCGACAGTGAACACTGAAGCTTTCTTT
CASRSTVNTEAFF
>TRBD1|TRBJ2-7|TRBV18|-
TGTGCCAGCTCACCACCGGGCAGGGGGCCCCACGAGCAGTACTTC
CASSPPGRGPHEQYF
>-|TRBJ1-5|TRBV6-1|-
TGTGCCAGCGGGGGCAGGATGAATCAGCCCCAGCATTTT
CASGGRMNQPQHF
>TRBD2|TRBJ2-3|TRBV30|-
TGTGCCTGGAGTGTACCCCGGACTAGCGGAAGAACAGATACGCAGTATTTT
CAWSVPRTSGRTDTQYF
>TRBD1|TRBJ1-2|TRBV5-1|-
TGCGCCAGCAGCTCCAGGACAGGGGATGGCTACACCTTC
CASSSRTGDGYTF
>TRBD2|TRBJ2-3|TRBV5-4|once
TGTGCCAGCAGCCTTGGGACTAGCGGGAGGGCCAAAACAGATACGCAGTATTTT
CASSLGTSGRAKTDTQYF
>TRBD1|TRBJ1-5|TRBV10-2|-
TGCGCCAGCAGTGAAACAGGGGGTCAGCCCCAGCATTTT
CASSETGGQPQHF
>TRBD2|TRBJ2-1|TRBV6-6|-
TGTGCCAGCAGCTATCTCGGCGGGGGGGCTTACAATGAGCAGTTCTTC
CASSYLGGGAYNEQFF
>-|TRBJ1-1|TRBV5-6|-
TGTGCCAGCAGCCAACGGGGGCTTGTCACTGAAGCTTTCTTT
CASSQRGLVTEAFF
>-|TRBJ1-1|TRBV9|once
TGTGCCAGCACGCGGGACATGAACACTGAAGCTTTCTTT
CASTRDMNTEAFF
>-|TRBJ1-5|TRBV6-1|-
TGTGCCAGCAGTCTGGAAAACAATCAGCCCCAGCATTTT
CASSLENNQPQHF
>TRBD2|TRBJ2-7|TRBV6-5|-
TGTGCCGCGGGGGACTACGAGCAGTACTTC
CAAGDYEQYF
>TRBD1|TRBJ2-1|TRBV7-9|-
TGTGCCAGCTCCCCCGGACAGGGTCTCAATGAGCAGTTCTTC
CASSPGQGLNEQFF
>TRBD2|TRBJ2-1|TRBV9|-
TGTGCCAGCAGCGTAGATGGTGGTGGGAGGGTAGGTGAGCAGTTCTTC
CASSVDGGGRVGEQFF
>-|TRBJ2-5|TRBV18|-
TGTGCCAGCTCACCAGTGGGGCTCTACCAAGAGACCCAGTACTTC
CASSPVGLYQETQYF
>TRBD2|TRBJ2-7|TRBV28|-
TGTGCCAGCAGACCTATCGTGTTGGCGGGGGGTCATGGCTCCTACGAGCAGTACTTC
CASRPIVLAGGHGSYEQYF
>-|TRBJ1-4|TRBV5-6|-
TGTGCCAGCAGCTTACGGGGGCGCCCATCCCCAAATGAAAAACTGTTTTTT
CASSLRGRPSPNEKLFF